This passage covers 24 T cell receptor beta chains from one sample sequenced in a study of beta chain features in type 1 diabetes. Every isolated RNA sample was fully reverse transcribed, so sequencing captured expressed TCRB transcripts. Sequencing used immunoSEQ multiplex PCR; TCRdb keeps in-frame clones, though not all of them. The sample lists hundreds of thousands of clones, about an eighth occurring once. Input material: naive CD4+ T cells from blood. The receptors here all came from a woman aged 18-35 years in good health.

This clone was counted a few times. This chain connects TRBV30 to TRBJ1-4; no clear D gene. Deletions cut 6 bases from V and 8 bases from J, with 22 bases between. The CDR3 totals 15 residues. Germline-derived CDR1 and CDR2 are GTSNPN and SVGIG (reference sequence). DNA of the CDR3: TGTGCCTGCGATACTGTAGCCGGGTTGGGGGAAAAACTGTTTTTT. As protein: CACDTVAGLGEKLFF.

This clone was recorded once. The genes are TRBV11-2 and TRBJ2-3; a weak D match, TRBD2 (5 bases). With 7 bases removed from V and 0 bases from J, the gap between germline ends came to 14 bases. The CDR3 covers 15 residues. Per the germline V gene, CDR1 is SGHAT and CDR2 is FQNNGV. This chain's CDR3 is CASTKRRASTDTQYF. CDR3 DNA: TGTGCCAGCACAAAAAGGCGGGCTAGCACAGATACGCAGTATTTT.

The J gene is TRBJ1-4, the V gene TRBV7-2, with TRBD1 identical over 9 bases. Trimming at V came to 8 bases and at J to 8 bases, leaving 12 bases not matched to a gene. Germline V gene lookup returns CDR1 SGHTA and CDR2 FQGNSA. The CDR3 is made up of 15 amino acids. The CDR3 bases are TGTGCCAGCGGACTACAGGGGGCGCGGCCGGAAAAACTGTTTTTT. This gives the protein CASGLQGARPEKLFF.

This clone came up a few times. Additional DNA sequences in this sample encode the identical CDR3. The chain is built from TRBV18 and TRBJ2-5; D unresolved. The V end lost 1 base, the J end lost 3 bases, and 3 bases lay between the germline ends. The CDR3 spans 12 residues. The germline CDR1 and CDR2 sequences are KGHSH and LQKENI. CDR3 protein: CASSPLKETQYF. DNA of the CDR3: TGTGCCAGCTCACCACTTAAAGAGACCCAGTACTTC. The full variable domain, in which reference TRBV18 and TRBJ2-5 provide the parts outside the CDR3, is NAGVMQNPRHLVRRRGQEARLRCSPMKGHSHVYWYRQLPEEGLKFMVYLQKENIIDESGMPKERFSAEFPKEGPSILRIQQVVRGDSAAYFCASSPLKETQYFGPGTRLLVL.

The chain recombines TRBV4-2 with TRBJ2-7; a weak D match, TRBD2 (6 bases). The CDR3 length is 15 residues. Germline assignment: CDR1 LGHNA and CDR2 YNFKEQ. V was shortened by 2 bases and J by 1 base, with 12 bases between the two germline ends. The CDR3 DNA is TGTGCCAGCAGCCAACCTTTAAGCGGGTCCTACGAGCAGTACGTC. The encoded protein is CASSQPLSGSYEQYV.

The J gene is TRBJ2-3, the V gene TRBV29-1; unclear D gene. V dropped 0 bases and J dropped 3 bases, with 10 bases sitting between them. Germline V gene lookup returns CDR1 SQVTM and CDR2 ANQGSEA. The CDR3 consists of 14 residues. In nucleotides, the CDR3 is TGCAGCGTTGAAGAGTTCGGTGGAACAGATACGCAGTATTTT. Translation: CSVEEFGGTDTQYF.

The chain carries TRBV14 and TRBJ2-1; TRBD2 agrees at 14 bases. CDR1 is SGHDN, CDR2 FVKESK, per germline. Losses at the gene ends were 6 bases for V and 7 bases for J; bases not matched to a gene: 2. The CDR3 contains 14 residues. CDR3 residues: CASRTSGRGNEQFF. CDR3 bases: TGTGCCAGCAGGACTAGCGGGAGGGGAAATGAGCAGTTCTTC.

V and J are TRBV6-5 and TRBJ2-1; 14 bases are a match to TRBD2. The CDR3 covers 15 residues. Germline trimming cut 6 bases from V and 8 bases from J; bases unmatched to any gene: 6. Germline V gene data show CDR1 as MNHEY and CDR2 as SVGAGI. The CDR3 loop is CASRRLAGGLHEQFF. The CDR3 DNA is TGTGCCAGCAGACGACTAGCGGGAGGGTTACATGAGCAGTTCTTC.

This clone turned up a few times. This CDR3 reads CASSNDRGWHEQFF. DNA for the CDR3: TGTGCCAGCAGCAACGACAGGGGATGGCATGAGCAGTTCTTC. The V gene is TRBV7-9, the J gene TRBJ2-1; 8 positions agree with TRBD1. The CDR3 is 14 residues long. V shed 5 bases and J 8 bases; nucleotides not matched to a gene: 8. Looked up from germline, CDR1 is SEHNR and CDR2 is FQNEAQ (reference sequence).

The chain links TRBV7-2 to TRBJ2-3, with a weak D call TRBD2 (5 bases). The CDR3 sequence is 13 residues long. The V end was cut by 2 bases, the J end by 6 bases, with 9 bases between. The germline gives CDR1 SGHTA, CDR2 FQGNSA. CDR3 protein: CASSLSEGDTQYF. DNA for the CDR3: TGTGCCAGCAGCTTATCCGAGGGTGATACGCAGTATTTT.

There are a few counts of this clone. The V call is TRBV7-9, the J call TRBJ2-7; 8 bases line up with TRBD1. Germline CDR1 and CDR2: SEHNR and FQNEAQ (reference sequence). V trimming: 5 bases; J trimming: 4 bases; junction bases outside the gene matches: 10. This CDR3 region has 15 residues. The CDR3: CASSLRQGLEYEQYF. DNA for the CDR3: TGTGCCAGCAGCCTAAGACAGGGGTTGGAATACGAGCAGTACTTC.

This clone has a handful of counts. J is TRBJ2-5 and V is TRBV27; the D gene is possibly TRBD1 (6 bases). The CDR3 covers 13 residues. Between the trimmed V and J ends, which lost 3 bases and 3 bases, there was a span of 8 bases. Germline values: CDR1 MNHEY, CDR2 SMNVEV (reference sequence). For the CDR3, the DNA is TGTGCCAGCAGTTTCCAGGGGAAAGAGACCCAGTACTTC. Its protein product is CASSFQGKETQYF.

The rearrangement joins TRBV18 to TRBJ2-1, with D possibly being TRBD2 (6 bases). This CDR3 is 18 amino acids long. V dropped 0 bases and J dropped 4 bases, with 19 bases sitting between them. Germline V lookup: CDR1 KGHSH, CDR2 LQKENI. In DNA form, the CDR3 reads TGTGCCAGCTCACCACCTCCGGGACTCTCGGTGGGATACAATGAGCAGTTCTTC. Amino acid sequence: CASSPPPGLSVGYNEQFF.

The chain carries TRBV5-8 and TRBJ2-1, with 7 bases that match TRBD1. The CDR3 length is 13 residues. Germline V gene data show CDR1 as SGHTS and CDR2 as YDEGEE. Trimming took 7 bases from V and 4 from J; bases not matched to a gene: 5. The CDR3 reads CASRDSKYNEQFF. The CDR3 region has the DNA TGTGCCAGCCGGGACAGCAAGTACAATGAGCAGTTCTTC.

The sample holds a few counts of this clone. CDR3 amino acids: CAWRGSKRATNEKLFF. The CDR3 region has the DNA TGTGCCTGGAGGGGATCTAAGAGAGCAACTAATGAAAAACTGTTTTTT. V usage is TRBV30 and J usage is TRBJ1-4, with D unresolved. This CDR3 has 16 residues. V was clipped by 3 bases and J by 0 bases, with 14 bases between them. CDR1 GTSNPN and CDR2 SVGIG come from the germline V gene (reference sequence).

This clone has a handful of counts. The rearrangement links TRBV30 to TRBJ1-5; D might be TRBD1 (5 bases). The CDR3 runs to 13 residues. The germline gives CDR1 GTSNPN, CDR2 SVGIG (reference sequence). Trimming took off 5 bases at V and 5 bases at J, with 13 bases between the two ends. The CDR3 sequence is CAWGPDSYQPQHF. CDR3 sequence (DNA): TGTGCCTGGGGACCCGACAGTTATCAGCCCCAGCATTTT.

This chain connects TRBV5-6 to TRBJ2-5; D call uncertain. With 3 bases removed from V and 1 base from J, the gap between germline ends came to 4 bases. The germline gives CDR1 SGHDT, CDR2 YYEEEE. The CDR3 totals 12 residues. Here the CDR3 DNA reads TGTGCCAGCAGCTGGACCCAAGAGACCCAGTACTTC. This encodes CASSWTQETQYF.

This clone appeared a few times. This chain links TRBV29-1 with TRBJ1-4; tentative D call: TRBD1 (6 bases). Trimming pared 4 bases from V and 8 bases from J, leaving 11 bases between. Germline V gives CDR1 SQVTM, CDR2 ANQGSEA. The CDR3 runs to 12 residues. CDR3 sequence (DNA): TGCAGCGTTGCCGGGGGCAGGGAAAAACTGTTTTTT. This sequence encodes CSVAGGREKLFF.

The chain has TRBV7-2 and TRBJ1-5; D possibly corresponds to TRBD1 (5 bases). The CDR3 has 13 amino acids. Germline values: CDR1 SGHTA, CDR2 FQGNSA. Trimming removed 1 base at V and 8 bases at J, with 9 bases between. This CDR3 reads CASSLVQGEPQHF. CDR3 nucleotide sequence: TGTGCCAGCAGCTTAGTTCAGGGTGAGCCCCAGCATTTT.

This clone was seen a handful of times. The rearrangement uses TRBV5-1 and TRBJ2-7; 7 nucleotides align to TRBD1. This CDR3 is built from 16 residues. Germline-derived CDR1 and CDR2 are SGHRS and YFSETQ. Unmatched junction bases numbered 12, after V lost 0 bases and J lost 6 bases. This CDR3 is CASSLDRRQGPAEQYF. The CDR3, as DNA: TGCGCCAGCAGCTTGGATCGGAGACAGGGACCCGCCGAGCAGTACTTC.

This clone came up a few times. The rearrangement links TRBV7-8 to TRBJ2-3; either TRBD1 or TRBD2 may supply D (7 bases each). Germline V CDR1 and CDR2: SGHVS, FQNEAQ. V lost 10 bases and J 8 bases, leaving 22 bases between the germline ends. This CDR3 region has 14 residues. The CDR3 sequence: CAIPRGGGLSTQYF. The CDR3 region has the DNA TGTGCCATCCCCAGGGGGGGCGGCCTTTCTACGCAGTATTTT.

The table lists this clone with a few counts. Relative to the germline gene, one junction end is altered; a read error may explain this. The chain joins TRBV18 to TRBJ2-7, with D possibly TRBD1 on 6 matching bases. The CDR3 length is 12 residues. Germline assignment: CDR1 KGHSH and CDR2 LQKENI. For the CDR3, the DNA is TGTGCCAGCTCACCAAACAGGGATGAGCTGTACTTC. Encoded protein: CASSPNRDELYF.

This clone has a handful of counts. Other DNA sequences within the sample encode an identical CDR3. The chain carries TRBV7-9 and TRBJ2-7, with D unresolved. V dropped 3 bases and J dropped 0 bases, with 6 bases sitting between them. The length of the CDR3 is 13 residues. CDR1 is SEHNR and CDR2 is FQNEAQ in the germline V gene (reference sequence). Written as DNA, the CDR3 is TGTGCCAGCAGCTTTTCAAACTCCTACGAGCAGTACGTC. Amino acids: CASSFSNSYEQYV.

This clone occurred a few times. The chain recombines TRBV7-3 with TRBJ2-1; 8 bases are a match to TRBD2. The CDR3 has 16 amino acids. In germline, CDR1 is SGHTA, CDR2 FQGTGA. J was trimmed by 6 bases and V by 0 bases; bases with no gene match: 7. CDR3 loop: CASSLTGSGVSNEQFF. The CDR3 DNA is TGTGCCAGCAGCTTAACGGGTAGCGGGGTGAGCAATGAGCAGTTCTTC. Looking up the rest from reference TRBV7-3 and TRBJ2-1 gives the full variable domain: GAGVSQTPSNKVTEKGKYVELRCDPISGHTALYWYRQSLGQGPEFLIYFQGTGAADDSGLPNDRFFAVRPEGSVSTLKIQRTERGDSAVYLCASSLTGSGVSNEQFFGPGTRLTVL.